The 16 T cell receptor beta chains reported below all come from one sample, sequenced in a study of shared clonotypes between healthy human individuals (dated by TCRdb to about 2020). CD8 naive samples were obtained by positive selection for CCR7 among CD45RO-negative cells, yielding a CD45RA+CCR7+ population from which TemRA cells were excluded. Library construction relied on the immunoSEQ multiplex PCR assay. TCRdb provides this immuneACCESS table in a form limited to in-frame rearrangements. Some clones are lacking; in checked studies, under half of them reflect an unresolved V gene, and why the rest are absent is not known. This sample has about 2 million clones in its table, and just under 95% of those were observed once. Clones ranked in the top ten supply about 1.1% of the sample. Material: naive CD8+ T cells sorted from blood. In the paper's terms, the cell subset or site label means: CD45RA+CCR7+. The origin of the receptors is a man aged 18-30 years in good health.

The DNA for the CDR3 is TGTGCCAGCAGCTTAACGGGAGGGGGACACCTGGCGAGCGGGGAGCTGTTTTTT. Its translation is CASSLTGGGHLASGELFF. The rearrangement joins TRBV7-9 to TRBJ2-2; TRBD2 agrees at 8 bases. Looked up from germline, CDR1 is SEHNR and CDR2 is FQNEAQ (reference sequence). CDR3 length: 18 amino acids. The V segment lost 2 bases and the J segment 7 bases; nucleotides outside the gene matches: 15.

The chain has TRBV15 and TRBJ1-2; 8 bases agree with TRBD1. V lost 5 bases to trimming and J lost 8 bases; unmatched junction nucleotides: 16. Germline V gene sequence: CDR1 LNHNV, CDR2 YYDKDF (reference sequence). The length of the CDR3 is 16 residues. CDR3 in amino acids: CATSLRMTGAAGGYTF. The CDR3 nucleotides read TGTGCCACCAGCTTACGTATGACAGGGGCAGCCGGGGGCTACACCTTC.

The gene calls are TRBV4-1 and TRBJ2-1, with 8 bases fitting TRBD2. Losses at the gene ends were 7 bases for V and 6 bases for J; bases not matched to a gene: 11. Germline V lookup: CDR1 MGHRA, CDR2 YSYEKL. The CDR3 is 15 amino acids. CDR3 coding DNA: TGCGCCAGCACACCGGGACTAGGGAATGGCAATGAGCAGTTCTTC. It is translated as CASTPGLGNGNEQFF.

The chain links TRBV9 to TRBJ2-3; 9 bases agree with TRBD2. This CDR3 contains 15 residues. Germline V gene sequence: CDR1 SGDLS, CDR2 YYNGEE. V was clipped by 3 bases and J by 12 bases; unmatched bases: 14. The DNA of the CDR3 is TGTGCCAGCAGCGCCGGGACTAGCCCCCTCGATCCCCAGTATTTT. Translation: CASSAGTSPLDPQYF. Looking up the rest from reference TRBV9 and TRBJ2-3 gives the full variable domain: DSGVTQTPKHLITATGQRVTLRCSPRSGDLSVYWYQQSLDQGLQFLIQYYNGEERAKGNILERFSAQQFPDLHSELNLSSLELGDSALYFCASSAGTSPLDPQYFGPGTRLTVL.

The CDR3 DNA follows: TGCGCCAGCAGCCTTCGGGACAGTAACTATGGCTACACCTTC. It yields the protein CASSLRDSNYGYTF. The chain couples TRBV4-1 to TRBJ1-2; the match to TRBD1 covers 7 bases. The CDR3 runs 14 residues. Germline V gives CDR1 MGHRA, CDR2 YSYEKL. J lost 1 base, V lost 4 bases, and 3 bases had no gene match.

V usage is TRBV7-6 and J usage is TRBJ2-7; D is unresolved. CDR1 is SGHVS and CDR2 is FNYEAQ in the germline V gene. The V end was cut by 1 base, the J end by 3 bases, with 13 bases between. The CDR3 has 15 residues. Written as DNA, the CDR3 is TGTGCCAGCAGCTTAGGTACCGACTCTAACTACGAGCAGTACTTC. Translated: CASSLGTDSNYEQYF.

The J gene is TRBJ1-1, the V gene TRBV11-2; D not resolved. The CDR3 runs to 12 residues. Germline V gene sequence: CDR1 SGHAT, CDR2 FQNNGV. V lost 5 bases and J 5 bases, leaving 9 bases between the germline ends. The CDR3 is CASSPPRTEAFF. CDR3 DNA: TGTGCCAGCAGCCCCCCTCGTACTGAAGCTTTCTTT.

This rearrangement joins TRBV28 to TRBJ2-2; 8 bases map to TRBD2. J gave up 6 bases and V 7 bases, and 16 bases lay outside the gene matches. There are 17 residues in the CDR3. CDR1 and CDR2 (germline): MDHEN, SYDVKM. CDR3 in amino acids: CASTSPPGRDRAGELFF. CDR3 bases: TGTGCCAGCACCTCCCCCCCCGGGAGGGATAGGGCCGGGGAGCTGTTTTTT. Combining the CDR3 with reference TRBV28 and TRBJ2-2 gives the whole variable domain DVKVTQSSRYLVKRTGEKVFLECVQDMDHENMFWYRQDPGLGLRLIYFSYDVKMKEKGDIPEGYSVSREKKERFSLILESASTNQTSMYLCASTSPPGRDRAGELFFGEGSRLTVL.

The V gene is TRBV27, the J gene TRBJ2-6; the D is unclear. Trimming left V 3 bases short and J 0 bases short, with 9 bases between. The CDR3 sequence is 16 residues long. Germline lookup yields CDR1 MNHEY and CDR2 SMNVEV (reference sequence). The CDR3: CASSFTGISGANVLTF. The CDR3 DNA reads as TGTGCCAGCAGTTTTACCGGAATCTCTGGGGCCAACGTCCTGACTTTC.

The chain has TRBV6-5 and TRBJ1-1; possible D gene TRBD1, 6 bases. Trimming cost V 6 bases and J 0 bases, with 14 bases left between them. CDR3 size: 15 residues. From germline, CDR1 is MNHEY and CDR2 SVGAGI. The CDR3 protein is CASRSGVGMNTEAFF. Here the CDR3 DNA reads TGTGCCAGCAGGTCAGGGGTGGGTATGAACACTGAAGCTTTCTTT.

Details on this clone: Within the sample, other DNA sequences also encode this same CDR3. This chain joins TRBV6-1 and TRBJ2-7; D is unclear. Germline V lookup: CDR1 MNHNS, CDR2 SASEGT. V lost 3 bases and J 3 bases, leaving 9 bases between the germline ends. This CDR3 contains 13 residues. CDR3: CASSEGIYYEQYF. The CDR3 bases are TGTGCCAGCAGTGAGGGGATTTACTACGAGCAGTACTTC.

Note on this clone: A junction end diverges from the germline sequence, so it may reflect a read error. Other DNA sequences in the sample encode the same CDR3. This sequence joins TRBV6-5 and TRBJ2-7; TRBD1 is a possible D gene (6 bases). The CDR3 consists of 14 residues. Germline V lookup: CDR1 MNHEY, CDR2 SVGAGI. The CDR3 coding sequence is TGCGCCAGCAGTTACTCGAACAGGGAATACGAGCAGTACTTC. Residues: CASSYSNREYEQYF.

A note on this clone: Other DNA sequences of this sample code for an identical CDR3. The chain uses TRBV9 and TRBJ2-3; possible D gene TRBD2, 5 bases. The CDR3 has 14 residues. The germline V and J ends were trimmed by 3 bases and 0 bases, with 8 bases remaining between them. Germline CDR1 SGDLS, CDR2 YYNGEE. DNA of the CDR3: TGTGCCAGCAGCGGGCTAGCCAGCACAGATACGCAGTATTTT. Residues: CASSGLASTDTQYF.

The V gene is TRBV11-2, the J gene TRBJ2-7, with D unclear. This CDR3 is 14 amino acids long. Germline CDR1 and CDR2: SGHAT and FQNNGV. Trimming removed 1 base at V and 4 bases at J, with 11 bases between. The CDR3 nucleotides read TGTGCCAGCAGCTTAGGACCCGCTGAGTACGAGCAGTACTTC. Protein sequence: CASSLGPAEYEQYF.

The J gene is TRBJ1-2, the V gene TRBV19, with a tentative D call TRBD1 (6 bases). The CDR3 has 16 residues. Trimming cost V 3 bases and J 0 bases, with 14 bases left between them. CDR1 and CDR2 (germline): LNHDA, SQIVND (reference sequence). CDR3 region: CASSMGNRESNYGYTF. The CDR3 DNA sequence: TGTGCCAGTAGTATGGGGAACAGGGAATCTAACTATGGCTACACCTTC.

The rearrangement joins TRBV4-3 to TRBJ2-2; 13 nucleotides align to TRBD2. The V and J ends lost 0 bases and 8 bases, in that order; junction bases with no gene match: 12. The germline gives CDR1 LGHNA, CDR2 YSLEER. The CDR3 is made up of 19 amino acids. The CDR3 here is CASSQDLEGLAGVWGELFF. In DNA, the CDR3 is TGCGCCAGCAGCCAAGATTTAGAAGGACTAGCGGGAGTTTGGGGGGAGCTGTTTTTT.